This TCR beta chain emerged from a study of identical twins. Regarding the study as a whole: Cross-sectional statistical analysis, not tracking of the same donors, underpinned the conclusions. Excess sharing by twins proved weaker in beta out-of-frame sequences. Cord blood beta clonotypes present at high abundance carried fewer insertions; no such pattern appeared in memory repertoires.

A universal primer site was created by template switching, with the cDNA bearing unique molecular identifiers. TCRdb re-called the 5' RACE reads through MiXCR, storing one row per CDR3 protein. The sample has more than 1.5 million distinct CDR3 sequences; more than 30% are singletons. This clonotype has at least ten counts. Its specificity is not known. The source of this sequence is a newborn girl in good health. Sequencing was carried out using cord blood.

For the CDR3, the DNA is TGCAGCGTTGGCGGCATTTTCTCTGGGGCCAACGTCCTGACTTTC. It codes for CSVGGIFSGANVLTF. The rearrangement joins TRBV29-1 to TRBJ2-6, with D unclear. The CDR3 spans 15 residues. Germline values: CDR1 SQVTM, CDR2 ANQGSEA. V was cut by 4 bases and J by 0 bases, with 10 bases left in between.